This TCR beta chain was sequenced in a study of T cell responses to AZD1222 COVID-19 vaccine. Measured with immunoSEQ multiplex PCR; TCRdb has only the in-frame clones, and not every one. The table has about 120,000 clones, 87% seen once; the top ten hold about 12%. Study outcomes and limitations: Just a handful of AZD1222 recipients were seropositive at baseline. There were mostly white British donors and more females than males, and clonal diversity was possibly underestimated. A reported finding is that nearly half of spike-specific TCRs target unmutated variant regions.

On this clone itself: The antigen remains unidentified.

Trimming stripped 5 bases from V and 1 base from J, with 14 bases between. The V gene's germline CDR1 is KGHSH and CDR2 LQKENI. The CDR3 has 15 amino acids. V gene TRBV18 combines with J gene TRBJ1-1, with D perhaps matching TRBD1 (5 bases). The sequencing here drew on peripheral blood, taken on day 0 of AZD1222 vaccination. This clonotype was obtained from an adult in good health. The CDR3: CASSLPGTGNTEAFF. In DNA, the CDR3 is TGTGCCAGCTCATTGCCCGGGACGGGGAACACTGAAGCTTTCTTT.